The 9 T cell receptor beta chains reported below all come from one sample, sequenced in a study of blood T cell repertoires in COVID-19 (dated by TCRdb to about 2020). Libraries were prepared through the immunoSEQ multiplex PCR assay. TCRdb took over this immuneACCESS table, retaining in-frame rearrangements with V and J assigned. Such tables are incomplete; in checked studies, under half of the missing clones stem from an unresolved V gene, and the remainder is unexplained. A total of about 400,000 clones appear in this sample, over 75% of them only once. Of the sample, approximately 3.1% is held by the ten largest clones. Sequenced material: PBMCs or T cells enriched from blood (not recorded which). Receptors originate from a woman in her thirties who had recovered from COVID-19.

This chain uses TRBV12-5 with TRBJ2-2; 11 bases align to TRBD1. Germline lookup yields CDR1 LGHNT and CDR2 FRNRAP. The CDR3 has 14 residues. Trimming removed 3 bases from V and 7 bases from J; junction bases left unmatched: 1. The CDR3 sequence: CASGLGTGGGELFF. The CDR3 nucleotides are TGTGCTAGTGGTTTAGGGACAGGGGGCGGGGAGCTGTTTTTT.

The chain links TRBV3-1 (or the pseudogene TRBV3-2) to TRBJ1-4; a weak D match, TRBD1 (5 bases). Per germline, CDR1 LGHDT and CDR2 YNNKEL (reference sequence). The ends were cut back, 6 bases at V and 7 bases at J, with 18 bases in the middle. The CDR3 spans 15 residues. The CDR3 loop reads CASRTWDSEGEKLFF. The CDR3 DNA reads TGTGCCAGCAGAACCTGGGACTCCGAGGGTGAAAAACTGTTTTTT.

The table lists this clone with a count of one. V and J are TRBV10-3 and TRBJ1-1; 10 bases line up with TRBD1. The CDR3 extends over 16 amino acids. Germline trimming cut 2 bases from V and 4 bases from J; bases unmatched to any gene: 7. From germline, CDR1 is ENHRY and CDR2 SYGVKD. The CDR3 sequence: CAISESWGTGVTEAFF. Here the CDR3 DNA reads TGTGCCATCAGTGAGAGTTGGGGGACAGGGGTCACTGAAGCTTTCTTT.

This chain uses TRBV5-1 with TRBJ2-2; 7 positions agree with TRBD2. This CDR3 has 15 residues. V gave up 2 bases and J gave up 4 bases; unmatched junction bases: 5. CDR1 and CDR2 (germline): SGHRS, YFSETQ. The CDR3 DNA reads TGCGCCAGCAGCTTTTCCCTAGCGGCCACCGGGGAGCTGTTTTTT. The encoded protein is CASSFSLAATGELFF. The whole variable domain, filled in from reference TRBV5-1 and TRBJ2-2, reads KAGVTQTPRYLIKTRGQQVTLSCSPISGHRSVSWYQQTPGQGLQFLFEYFSETQRNKGNFPGRFSGRQFSNSRSEMNVSTLELGDSALYLCASSFSLAATGELFFGEGSRLTVL.

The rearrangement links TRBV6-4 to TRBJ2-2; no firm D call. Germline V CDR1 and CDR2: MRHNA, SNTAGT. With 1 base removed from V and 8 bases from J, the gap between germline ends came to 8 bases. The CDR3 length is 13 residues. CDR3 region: CASSDWSTGELFF. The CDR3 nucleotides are TGTGCCAGCAGTGACTGGAGTACGGGGGAGCTGTTTTTT.

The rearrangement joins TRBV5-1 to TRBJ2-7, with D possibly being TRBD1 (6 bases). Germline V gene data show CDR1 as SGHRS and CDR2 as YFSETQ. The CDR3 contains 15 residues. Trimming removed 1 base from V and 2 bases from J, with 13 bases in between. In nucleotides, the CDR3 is TGCGCCAGCAGCTTGTTTGCAGGGGAGACCTACGAGCAGTACTTC. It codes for CASSLFAGETYEQYF. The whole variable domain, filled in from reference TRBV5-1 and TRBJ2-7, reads KAGVTQTPRYLIKTRGQQVTLSCSPISGHRSVSWYQQTPGQGLQFLFEYFSETQRNKGNFPGRFSGRQFSNSRSEMNVSTLELGDSALYLCASSLFAGETYEQYFGPGTRLTVT.

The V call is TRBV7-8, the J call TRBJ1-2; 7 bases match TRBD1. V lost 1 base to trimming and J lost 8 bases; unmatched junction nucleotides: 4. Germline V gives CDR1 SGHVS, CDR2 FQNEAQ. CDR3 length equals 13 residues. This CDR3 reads CASSLEGAEGYTF. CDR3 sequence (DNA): TGTGCCAGCAGCTTAGAGGGGGCGGAGGGCTACACCTTC.

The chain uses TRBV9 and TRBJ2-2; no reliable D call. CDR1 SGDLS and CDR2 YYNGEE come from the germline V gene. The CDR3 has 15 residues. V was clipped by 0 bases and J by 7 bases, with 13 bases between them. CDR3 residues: CASSVATGGGGELFF. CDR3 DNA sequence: TGTGCCAGCAGCGTAGCTACTGGTGGTGGCGGGGAGCTGTTTTTT.

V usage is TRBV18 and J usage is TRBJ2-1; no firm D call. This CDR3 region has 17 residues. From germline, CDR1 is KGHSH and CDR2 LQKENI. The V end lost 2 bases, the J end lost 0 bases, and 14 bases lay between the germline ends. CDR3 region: CASSPSAGATSYNEQFF. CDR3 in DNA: TGTGCCAGCTCACCATCGGCAGGTGCCACCTCCTACAATGAGCAGTTCTTC.